This T cell receptor beta chain emerged from a study of response to subunit inactivated influenza vaccine. As to this clonotype: Its specificity is not known.

Study-level points and caveats: With each seasonal influenza vaccination, the authors suggested, few new T cells are recruited.

CDR3 length: 15 amino acids. Unmatched junction bases numbered 2, after V lost 1 base and J lost 5 bases. Germline lookup yields CDR1 LGHNA and CDR2 YSLEER. TCRdb analysed the RT-PCR reads with MiXCR anew, one entry per CDR3 protein. In the table there are some 640,000 distinct CDR3 sequences, roughly 13% of which are singletons. The chain employs TRBV4-3 and TRBJ2-3; 11 nucleotides align to TRBD1. Sequencing was performed on PBMCs from blood, taken around two weeks before vaccination. The receptor's source is a man in his fifties who received an inactivated influenza vaccine. The DNA for the CDR3 is TGCGCCAGCAGCCAAGCGGGACAGGGGGGAGATACGCAGTATTTT. Protein sequence: CASSQAGQGGDTQYF.